These 27 T cell receptor beta chains came from one sample sequenced in a study of graft-versus-host responses after intestinal transplantation (dated by TCRdb to the early 2020s). Dithiothreitol, EDTA incubations and collagenase D digestion were used to isolate intraepithelial and lamina propria lymphocytes from graft specimens. Libraries were prepared through the immunoSEQ multiplex PCR assay. The table was pulled from immuneACCESS by TCRdb, which kept in-frame rearrangements only. Such tables lose some clones; where checked, under half of the loss comes from unresolved V genes, and the rest has no known cause. This sample gives approximately 12,000 clones in total; 76% of them show up just once. 8% to 10% of the sample goes to the ten largest clones. The sequences come from ileum tissue, collected 23 days after intestinal transplant. The receptors derive from a human patient who received an intestinal transplant, so some T cells may come from the graft donor.

This clone was detected once. One end of the junction is discordant with germline, which a read error may explain. The chain employs TRBV6-6 and TRBJ1-1, with D tentatively TRBD1 (5 bases). CDR1 and CDR2 from the germline V gene are MNHNY and SVGAGI (reference sequence). The CDR3 has 13 residues. CDR3 DNA sequence: TGTGCCAGCAGTTATGAAGTGGGGACTGATGCTTTCTTT. It codes for CASSYEVGTDAFF.

This chain uses TRBV4-3 with TRBJ1-1, with D uncertain. CDR1 is LGHNA and CDR2 is YSLEER in the germline V gene. Trimming stripped 3 bases from V and 0 bases from J, with 11 bases between. This CDR3 region has 15 residues. CDR3: CASSHLRRLNTEAFF. CDR3 in DNA: TGCGCCAGCAGCCACCTTCGGCGTCTGAACACTGAAGCTTTCTTT.

The chain couples TRBV7-9 to TRBJ2-1; tentative D call: TRBD2 (5 bases). This CDR3 spans 13 amino acids. CDR1 and CDR2 from the germline V gene are SEHNR and FQNEAQ (reference sequence). V was trimmed by 5 bases and J by 4 bases, leaving 9 bases between them. The CDR3 DNA is TGTGCCAGCAGCGAGGCGGGTTACAATGAGCAGTTCTTC. It translates to CASSEAGYNEQFF.

This clone was counted between two and nine times. This chain uses TRBV28 with TRBJ1-1, with D uncertain. Germline V gene lookup returns CDR1 MDHEN and CDR2 SYDVKM. The length of the CDR3 is 15 residues. The V end was cut by 3 bases, the J end by 0 bases, with 11 bases between. CDR3 bases: TGTGCCAGCAGTTTCCCGGGCCAAGTGAACACTGAAGCTTTCTTT. Its protein product is CASSFPGQVNTEAFF.

The J gene is TRBJ1-1, the V gene TRBV29-1, with D perhaps matching TRBD1 (5 bases). The length of the CDR3 is 14 residues. CDR1 and CDR2 (germline): SQVTM, ANQGSEA. V lost 2 bases and J 5 bases, leaving 15 bases between the germline ends. The CDR3 sequence: CSVELYGGGTEAFF. CDR3 in DNA: TGCAGCGTTGAATTGTACGGGGGGGGGACTGAAGCTTTCTTT. The entire variable domain, with the rest obtained from reference TRBV29-1 and TRBJ1-1, is as follows: SAVISQKPSRDICQRGTSLTIQCQVDSQVTMMFWYRQQPGQSLTLIATANQGSEATYESGFVIDKFPISRPNLTFSTLTVSNMSPEDSSIYLCSVELYGGGTEAFFGQGTRLTVV.

As DNA, the CDR3 is TGCGCCAGCACCCGTTTGGCTAGCACCGCAGATACGCAGTATTTT. Amino acid sequence: CASTRLASTADTQYF. The V call is TRBV4-1, the J call TRBJ2-3, with D possibly matching TRBD2 (5 bases). The germline V and J ends were trimmed by 7 bases and 4 bases, with 18 bases remaining between them. Looked up from germline, CDR1 is MGHRA and CDR2 is YSYEKL. This CDR3 is built from 15 residues.

The chain links TRBV10-3 to TRBJ2-1; TRBD2 aligns across 15 bases. The trim removed 1 base at V and 0 bases at J, leaving 4 bases unmatched. The CDR3 runs 19 residues. Germline V gene sequence: CDR1 ENHRY, CDR2 SYGVKD. CDR3 in DNA: TGTGCCATCAGTGAGTACGGACTAGCGGGAGGGCACTCCTACAATGAGCAGTTCTTC. This gives the protein CAISEYGLAGGHSYNEQFF.

The chain combines TRBV9 with TRBJ2-1, with 13 positions matching TRBD2. CDR3 length: 17 residues. Germline CDR1 is SGDLS and CDR2 is YYNGEE. The V and J ends lost 4 bases and 5 bases, in that order; junction bases with no gene match: 9. CDR3 loop: CASSIARTSGGDNEQFF. The CDR3 DNA sequence: TGTGCCAGCAGCATCGCACGGACTAGCGGGGGAGACAATGAGCAGTTCTTC.

The chain carries TRBV19 and TRBJ2-3; D uncertain. Germline V gives CDR1 LNHDA, CDR2 SQIVND (reference sequence). The CDR3 runs 14 residues. Trimming took 3 bases from V and 2 from J, leaving 9 bases between them. CDR3 in DNA: TGTGCCAGTAGTATGGGCATATACACAGATACGCAGTATTTT. Amino acids: CASSMGIYTDTQYF. The variable domain in full, with the rest retrieved from reference TRBV19 and TRBJ2-3, is DGGITQSPKYLFRKEGQNVTLSCEQNLNHDAMYWYRQDPGQGLRLIYYSQIVNDFQKGDIAEGYSVSREKKESFPLTVTSAQKNPTAFYLCASSMGIYTDTQYFGPGTRLTVL.

The chain links TRBV11-2 to TRBJ2-7, with D unresolved. Germline CDR1 SGHAT, CDR2 FQNNGV. V gave up 2 bases and J gave up 3 bases, with 8 bases separating them. The length of the CDR3 is 13 residues. In nucleotides, the CDR3 is TGTGCCAGCAGCTTAATACCACGCTACGAGCAGTACTTC. Translation: CASSLIPRYEQYF.

This chain connects TRBV25-1 to TRBJ1-1; D remains unclear. The CDR3 loop spans 15 amino acids. Germline loops: CDR1 MGHDK, CDR2 SYGVNS. V was clipped by 7 bases and J by 3 bases, with 18 bases between them. In DNA form, the CDR3 reads TGTGCCAGCACCAACCTTGCTTCGGGTTACACTGAAGCTTTCTTT. As protein: CASTNLASGYTEAFF.

The chain uses TRBV7-2 and TRBJ1-4; tentatively, D is TRBD1 (6 bases). With 6 bases removed from V and 5 bases from J, the gap between germline ends came to 16 bases. The CDR3 extends over 15 amino acids. Germline CDR1 SGHTA, CDR2 FQGNSA. In DNA form, the CDR3 reads TGTGCCAGCAGGCTAAGTTCCCAGGGGAATGAAAAACTGTTTTTT. Amino acid sequence: CASRLSSQGNEKLFF.

The chain joins TRBV4-3 to TRBJ1-4, with 8 bases aligning to TRBD1. Germline CDR1 reads LGHNA; CDR2 reads YSLEER. CDR3 length equals 14 residues. Trimming took 0 bases from V and 8 from J; bases not matched to a gene: 2. In DNA, the CDR3 is TGCGCCAGCAGCCAAGACAGGGGGCGGGAAAAACTGTTTTTT. Encoded protein: CASSQDRGREKLFF.

The rearrangement links TRBV2 to TRBJ2-5; D possibly corresponds to TRBD2 (6 bases). Germline CDR1 reads SNHLY; CDR2 reads FYNNEI. Trimming cost V 1 base and J 3 bases, with 18 bases left between them. This CDR3 contains 17 residues. The CDR3 sequence: CASSEGNWRESEETQYF. For the CDR3, the DNA is TGTGCCAGCAGTGAAGGTAACTGGAGGGAGAGTGAAGAGACCCAGTACTTC.

The rearrangement joins TRBV2 to TRBJ2-5, with 10 bases lining up with TRBD2. The CDR3 extends over 15 amino acids. Germline-derived CDR1 and CDR2 are SNHLY and FYNNEI. V was pared by 7 bases and J by 5 bases, with 10 bases of the junction left unmatched. CDR3 sequence reads: CASIRGLARGETQYF. CDR3 in DNA: TGTGCCAGCATCCGGGGACTAGCGAGGGGTGAGACCCAGTACTTC.

This clone was observed a few times. This chain joins TRBV11-2 and TRBJ2-7; 8 bases are shared with TRBD1. The CDR3 sequence is 14 residues long. From germline, CDR1 is SGHAT and CDR2 FQNNGV. Trimming took 2 bases from V and 5 from J; bases not matched to a gene: 5. In DNA, the CDR3 is TGTGCCAGCAGCTTATCAGGGACAGGCAACGAGCAGTACTTC. Its translation: CASSLSGTGNEQYF.

The chain uses TRBV6-6 and TRBJ2-3; unclear D gene. This CDR3 region has 15 residues. Trimming stripped 6 bases from V and 0 bases from J, with 13 bases between. In germline, CDR1 is MNHNY, CDR2 SVGAGI (reference sequence). The CDR3 here is CASSSSGRSTDTQYF. In DNA, the CDR3 is TGTGCCAGCAGCTCCTCCGGACGGAGCACAGATACGCAGTATTTT.

This clone was counted once. The chain recombines TRBV10-1 with TRBJ2-5; TRBD1 agrees at 8 bases. This CDR3 spans 13 amino acids. CDR1 is WNHNN, CDR2 SYGVQD, per germline (reference sequence). Germline trimming cut 4 bases from V and 4 bases from J; bases unmatched to any gene: 2. The CDR3: CASSADRGETQYF. In DNA, the CDR3 is TGCGCCAGCAGTGCCGACAGGGGAGAGACCCAGTACTTC.

V and J are TRBV28 and TRBJ2-7, with 8 bases fitting TRBD1. The germline V gene has CDR1 MDHEN and CDR2 SYDVKM. Trimming removed 6 bases from V and 3 bases from J; junction bases left unmatched: 7. This CDR3 is 14 amino acids long. CDR3 loop: CASSPPDRGYEQYF. The CDR3 DNA sequence: TGTGCCAGCAGCCCTCCTGACAGGGGCTACGAGCAGTACTTC.

This chain connects TRBV4-1 to TRBJ1-6; D is ambiguous. V shed 4 bases and J shed 11 bases, with 15 bases lying between them. The CDR3 runs 14 residues. CDR1 MGHRA and CDR2 YSYEKL come from the germline V gene. The chain's CDR3 is CASSLAVLRPPLHF. CDR3 coding DNA: TGCGCCAGCAGCCTAGCAGTCCTACGGCCACCCCTCCACTTT.

Only one count was recorded for this clone. The rearrangement links TRBV7-2 to TRBJ2-7; 8 bases are shared with TRBD2. The CDR3 loop spans 18 amino acids. Trimming removed 2 bases from V and 2 bases from J; junction bases left unmatched: 14. Germline values: CDR1 SGHTA, CDR2 FQGNSA. The CDR3 DNA is TGTGCCAGCAGCTTATTCTTGTTGGGAGGGACTAGACCCTACGAGCAGTACTTC. Amino acid sequence: CASSLFLLGGTRPYEQYF.

The rearrangement joins TRBV5-5 to TRBJ2-3; 11 bases map to TRBD2. V lost 5 bases to trimming and J lost 2 bases; unmatched junction nucleotides: 4. The germline CDR1 and CDR2 sequences are SGHKS and YYEKEE (reference sequence). The CDR3 contains 15 residues. The CDR3 nucleotides are TGTGCCAGCAGGTGGACTAGCGGGCACACAGATACGCAGTATTTT. It codes for CASRWTSGHTDTQYF.

This sequence joins TRBV5-1 and TRBJ2-5; 9 bases match TRBD1. Germline V gives CDR1 SGHRS, CDR2 YFSETQ. The V segment lost 7 bases and the J segment 4 bases; nucleotides outside the gene matches: 2. The CDR3 sequence is 12 residues long. CDR3: CASEDRGETQYF. The CDR3 coding sequence is TGCGCCAGCGAGGACAGGGGAGAGACCCAGTACTTC.

In this sample, this clone turned up once. CDR3 region: CASSLSDYEGKTYGYTF. The CDR3 nucleotides are TGTGCCAGCAGCCTGAGTGATTACGAGGGAAAGACCTATGGCTACACCTTC. The chain links TRBV7-1 to TRBJ1-2, with D unclear. TRBV7-1 is treated as an ORF (open reading frame) with a function not yet certain. Between the trimmed V and J ends, which lost 5 bases and 4 bases, there was a span of 23 bases. The CDR3 is made up of 17 amino acids.

This chain links TRBV7-6 with TRBJ2-3, with 8 bases fitting TRBD2. CDR1 and CDR2 from the germline V gene are SGHVS and FNYEAQ. With V trimmed by 2 bases and J by 0 bases, 10 bases remained unmatched. The CDR3 has 18 residues. The CDR3 loop is CASSLRSSGSASTDTQYF. As DNA, the CDR3 is TGTGCCAGCAGCTTACGATCGAGCGGGAGCGCTAGCACAGATACGCAGTATTTT.

The sample holds a few counts of this clone. The J gene is TRBJ2-3, the V gene TRBV2; tentative D call: TRBD2 (6 bases). In germline, CDR1 is SNHLY, CDR2 FYNNEI. Trimming took 7 bases from V and 3 from J, leaving 14 bases between them. CDR3 length: 14 residues. CDR3 loop: CASKGGPSTDTQYF. In nucleotides, the CDR3 is TGTGCCAGCAAGGGAGGCCCGAGTACAGATACGCAGTATTTT.

V and J are TRBV7-9 and TRBJ2-5; D is undetermined. The last part of the DNA fits TRBJ2-7 better; the J call may be wrong. Per germline, CDR1 SEHNR and CDR2 FQNEAQ (reference sequence). CDR3 length: 13 residues. Here the CDR3 DNA reads TGTGCCAGCAGCCCCCTTGGGACCTACGAGCAGTACTTC. Its translation is CASSPLGTYEQYF.